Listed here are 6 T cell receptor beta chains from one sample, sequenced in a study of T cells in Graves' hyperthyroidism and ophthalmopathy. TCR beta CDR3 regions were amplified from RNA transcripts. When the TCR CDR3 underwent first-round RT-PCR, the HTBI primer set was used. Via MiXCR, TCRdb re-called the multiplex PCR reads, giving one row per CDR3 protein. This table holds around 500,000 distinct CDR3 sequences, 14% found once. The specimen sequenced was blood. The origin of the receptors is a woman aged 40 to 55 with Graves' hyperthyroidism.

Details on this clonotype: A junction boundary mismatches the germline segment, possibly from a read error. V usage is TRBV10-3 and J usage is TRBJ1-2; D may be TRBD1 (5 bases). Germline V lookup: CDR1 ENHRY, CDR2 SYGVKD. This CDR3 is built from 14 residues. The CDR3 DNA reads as TGTGCCAGCAGTGAACAAGGGGCCCCTTATGGCTACACCTTC. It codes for CASSEQGAPYGYTF.

The CDR3 loop is CASSLGPLPIQYF. Here the CDR3 DNA reads TGTGCCAGCAGCTTAGGCCCTCTACCGATTCAGTACTTC. This chain joins TRBV7-9 and TRBJ2-4, with no clear D. The CDR3 has 13 residues. The V and J ends lost 1 base and 10 bases respectively, with 11 bases between them. Germline-derived CDR1 and CDR2 are SEHNR and FQNEAQ (reference sequence).

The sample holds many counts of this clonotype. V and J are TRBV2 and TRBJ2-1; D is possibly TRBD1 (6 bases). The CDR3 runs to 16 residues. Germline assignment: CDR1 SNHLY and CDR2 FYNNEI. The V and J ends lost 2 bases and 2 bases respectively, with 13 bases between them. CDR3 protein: CASSETTGIPYNEQFF. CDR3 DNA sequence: TGTGCCAGCAGTGAAACAACAGGGATCCCCTACAATGAGCAGTTCTTC.

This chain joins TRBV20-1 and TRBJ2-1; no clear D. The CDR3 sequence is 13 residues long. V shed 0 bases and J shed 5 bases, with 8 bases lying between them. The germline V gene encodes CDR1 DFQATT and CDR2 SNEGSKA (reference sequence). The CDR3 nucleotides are TGCAGTGCTAGAGATAGCATTAACAATGAGCAGTTCTTC. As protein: CSARDSINNEQFF.

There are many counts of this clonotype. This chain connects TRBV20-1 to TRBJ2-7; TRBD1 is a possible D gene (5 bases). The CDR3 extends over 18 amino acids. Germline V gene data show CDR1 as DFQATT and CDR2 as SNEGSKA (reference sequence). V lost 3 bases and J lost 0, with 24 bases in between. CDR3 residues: CSARKGQGHHLSSYEQYF. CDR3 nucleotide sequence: TGCAGTGCTAGGAAGGGGCAGGGCCATCACTTATCCTCCTACGAGCAGTACTTC.

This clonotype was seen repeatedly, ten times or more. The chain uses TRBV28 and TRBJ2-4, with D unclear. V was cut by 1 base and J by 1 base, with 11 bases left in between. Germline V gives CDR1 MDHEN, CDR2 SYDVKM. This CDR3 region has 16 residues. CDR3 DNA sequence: TGTGCCAGCAGTTTATTACTGGGCAAGGCCAAAAACATTCAGTACTTC. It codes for CASSLLLGKAKNIQYF.